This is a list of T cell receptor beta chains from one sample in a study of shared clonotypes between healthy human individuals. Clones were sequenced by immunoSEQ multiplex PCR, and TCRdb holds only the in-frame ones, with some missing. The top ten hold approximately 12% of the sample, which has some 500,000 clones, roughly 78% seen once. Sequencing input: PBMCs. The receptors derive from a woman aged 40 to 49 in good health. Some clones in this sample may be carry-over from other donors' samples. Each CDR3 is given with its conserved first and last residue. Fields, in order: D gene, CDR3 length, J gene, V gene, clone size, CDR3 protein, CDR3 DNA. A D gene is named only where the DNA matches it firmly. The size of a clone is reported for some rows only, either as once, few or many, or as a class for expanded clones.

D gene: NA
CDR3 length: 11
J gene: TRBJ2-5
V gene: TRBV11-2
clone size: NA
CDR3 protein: CASRTGETQYF
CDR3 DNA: TGTGCCAGCAGGACCGGGGAGACCCAGTACTTC

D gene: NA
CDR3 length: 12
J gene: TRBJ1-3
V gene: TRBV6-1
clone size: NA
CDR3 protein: CASSGRGNTIYF
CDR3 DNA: TGTGCCAGCAGCGGGCGCGGAAACACCATATATTTT

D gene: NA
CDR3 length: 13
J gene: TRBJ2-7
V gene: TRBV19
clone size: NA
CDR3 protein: CASSTILGNEQYF
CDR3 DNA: TGTGCCAGTAGTACAATTCTTGGGAACGAGCAGTACTTC

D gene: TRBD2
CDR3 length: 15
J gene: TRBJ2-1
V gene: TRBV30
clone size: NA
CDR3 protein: CAWSGLAGGVNEQFF
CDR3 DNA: TGTGCCTGGAGTGGGCTAGCGGGAGGTGTCAATGAGCAGTTCTTC

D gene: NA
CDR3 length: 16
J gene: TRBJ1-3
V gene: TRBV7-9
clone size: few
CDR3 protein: CASSLALGETGNTIYF
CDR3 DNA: TGTGCCAGCAGCTTAGCGCTAGGGGAAACTGGAAACACCATATATTTT

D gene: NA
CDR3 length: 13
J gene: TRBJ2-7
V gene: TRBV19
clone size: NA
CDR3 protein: CASSIGASYEQYF
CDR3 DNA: TGTGCCAGTAGTATAGGGGCCTCATACGAGCAGTACTTC

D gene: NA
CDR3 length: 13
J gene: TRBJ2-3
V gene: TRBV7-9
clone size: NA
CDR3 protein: CASSPDGATTQYF
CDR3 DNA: TGTGCCAGCAGCCCCGATGGAGCGACTACGCAGTATTTT

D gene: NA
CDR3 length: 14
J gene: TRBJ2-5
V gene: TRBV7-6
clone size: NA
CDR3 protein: CASSSPGYQETQYF
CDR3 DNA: TGTGCCAGCAGCTCCCCGGGGTACCAAGAGACCCAGTACTTC

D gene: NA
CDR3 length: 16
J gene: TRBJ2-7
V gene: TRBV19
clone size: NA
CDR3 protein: CASSKGQGRLTYEQYF
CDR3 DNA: TGTGCCAGTAGTAAAGGGCAGGGACGGTTGACCTACGAGCAGTACTTC

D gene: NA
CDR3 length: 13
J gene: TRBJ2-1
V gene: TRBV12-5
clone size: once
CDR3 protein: CASGAGQTNEQFF
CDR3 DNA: TGTGCTAGTGGTGCGGGACAGACCAATGAGCAGTTCTTC

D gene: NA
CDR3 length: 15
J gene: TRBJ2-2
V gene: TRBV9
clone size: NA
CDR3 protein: CASSVWGGNTGELFF
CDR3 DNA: TGTGCCAGCAGCGTATGGGGAGGGAACACCGGGGAGCTGTTTTTT

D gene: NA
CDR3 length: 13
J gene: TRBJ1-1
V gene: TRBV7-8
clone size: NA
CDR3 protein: CASSLMGSTEAFF
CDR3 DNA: TGTGCCAGCAGCTTAATGGGGTCCACTGAAGCTTTCTTT

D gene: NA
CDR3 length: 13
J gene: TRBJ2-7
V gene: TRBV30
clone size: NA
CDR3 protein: CAWSVAQHYEQYF
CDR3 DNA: TGTGCCTGGAGTGTCGCCCAGCACTACGAGCAGTACTTC

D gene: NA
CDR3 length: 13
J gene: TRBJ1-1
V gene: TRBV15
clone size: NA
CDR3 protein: CATSRDPNTEAFF
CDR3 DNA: TGTGCCACCAGCAGAGATCCGAACACTGAAGCTTTCTTT

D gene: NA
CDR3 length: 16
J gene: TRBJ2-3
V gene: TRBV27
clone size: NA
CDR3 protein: CASSLSGGSSLDTQYF
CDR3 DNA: TGTGCCAGCAGTTTATCGGGGGGTTCTAGCCTAGATACGCAGTATTTT

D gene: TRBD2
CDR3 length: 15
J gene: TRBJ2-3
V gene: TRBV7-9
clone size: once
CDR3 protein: CASSSSGRATDTQYF
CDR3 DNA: TGTGCCAGCAGCTCAAGCGGGAGGGCCACAGATACGCAGTATTTT

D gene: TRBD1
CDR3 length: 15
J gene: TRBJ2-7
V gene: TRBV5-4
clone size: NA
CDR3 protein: CASSSRTGGPYEQYF
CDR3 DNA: TGTGCCAGCAGCTCTCGGACAGGGGGGCCTTACGAGCAGTACTTC

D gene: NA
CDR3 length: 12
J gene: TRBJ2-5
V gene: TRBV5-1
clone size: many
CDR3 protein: CASSFDSFTQYF
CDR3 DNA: TGCGCCAGCAGCTTTGACTCCTTTACCCAGTACTTC

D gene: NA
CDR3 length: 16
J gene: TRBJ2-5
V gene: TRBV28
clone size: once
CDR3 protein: CASSSRGGIRQETQYF
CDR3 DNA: TGTGCCAGCAGTTCCCGGGGAGGCATCCGCCAAGAGACCCAGTACTTC

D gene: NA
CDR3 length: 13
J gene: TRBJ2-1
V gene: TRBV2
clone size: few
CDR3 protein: CASEDQGYNEQFF
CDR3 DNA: TGTGCCAGCGAAGACCAGGGTTACAATGAGCAGTTCTTC

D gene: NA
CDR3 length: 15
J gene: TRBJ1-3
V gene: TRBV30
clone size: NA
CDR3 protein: CAWRGSTSSGNTIYF
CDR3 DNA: TGTGCCTGGAGGGGCAGTACTAGCTCTGGAAACACCATATATTTT

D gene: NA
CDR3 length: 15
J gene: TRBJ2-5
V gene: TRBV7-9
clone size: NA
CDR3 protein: CASRSARGVSETQYF
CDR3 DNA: TGTGCCAGCAGGTCGGCTAGGGGAGTAAGTGAGACCCAGTACTTC

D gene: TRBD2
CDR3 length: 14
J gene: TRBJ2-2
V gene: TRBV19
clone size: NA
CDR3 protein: CASSIMREGGELFF
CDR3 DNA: TGTGCCAGTAGTATTATGAGGGAGGGCGGGGAGCTGTTTTTT

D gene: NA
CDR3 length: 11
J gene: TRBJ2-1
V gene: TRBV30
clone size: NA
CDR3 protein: CAWSNRDEQFF
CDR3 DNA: TGTGCCTGGAGCAATAGAGATGAGCAGTTCTTC